This TCR beta chain originates from a study of blood T cell repertoires in COVID-19. The CDR3 totals 14 residues. CDR1 and CDR2 (germline): KGHSH, LQKENI. Between the trimmed V and J ends, which lost 5 bases and 0 bases, there was a span of 5 bases. Sequencing was performed with immunoSEQ multiplex PCR; in TCRdb, only in-frame clones are kept and a portion is missing. The sample includes around 100,000 clones, 91% of them seen just once. This clone was seen only once. Material for sequencing was peripheral blood. This TCR came from a middle-aged man with acute or convalescent COVID-19. The chain joins TRBV18 to TRBJ2-6, with a weak D call TRBD2 (5 bases). Written as DNA, the CDR3 is TGTGCCAGCTCAGGGAGCTCTGGGGCCAACGTCCTGACTTTC. It encodes CASSGSSGANVLTF.